This TCR beta chain was sequenced for a study of long-term antiretroviral therapy in people with HIV. Overall study findings and caveats: Clonal populations expanded prior to ART predominated within the repertoire at all time points.

This clone occurred once. What it binds is not known. Runs used v3.0 of the immunoSEQ assay and were done at survey level. Here immunoSEQ multiplex PCR was the method, and the copy in TCRdb shows in-frame clones only, minus some. The sample records 20,000 or so clones, 80% being singletons. Germline V gene lookup returns CDR1 MGHRA and CDR2 YSYEKL. Trimming removed 1 base at V and 7 bases at J, with 11 bases between. CDR3 length equals 14 residues. The sequence was collected from a woman aged 25 to 39 with HIV. Sequenced material: unsorted PBMCs, taken 2.9 years after starting antiretroviral therapy. The chain employs TRBV4-1 and TRBJ1-5; D gene uncertain. CDR3 coding DNA: TGCGCCAGCAGCCAAGCATCCGGCGGGCAGCCCCAGCATTTT. It yields the protein CASSQASGGQPQHF.